Shown below are 10 T cell receptor beta chains from a single sample sequenced in a study of CD8+CD57+ T cells in acquired aplastic anemia (dated by TCRdb to between 2018 and 2020). The reads were generated on an Illumina HiSeq 2000. Genomic DNA was used as template for profiling of TCR beta VDJ combinations and CDR3 sequences. TCRdb handled the public reads itself, with Q25 trimming in fastp and clone calling in MiXCR, and kept productive beta chains. Identical CDR3 protein sequences are pooled into one entry, listed with their most common genes and DNA. This sample is represented by about 68,000 distinct CDR3 sequences; approximately 51% of them were singletons. 6.5% to 9.5% of the sample goes to the ten largest clones. Sequences were obtained from sorted CD4+, CD8+, or CD8+CD57+ T cells (not recorded which) from PBMCs. These receptors came from a human donor in good health, serving as a control.

V usage is TRBV29-1 and J usage is TRBJ2-1; TRBD2 aligns across 9 bases. Trimming at V came to 1 base and at J to 8 bases, leaving 6 bases not matched to a gene. CDR1 SQVTM and CDR2 ANQGSEA come from the germline V gene. This CDR3 has 14 residues. The CDR3 reads CSVEVREGFDEQFF. CDR3 nucleotide sequence: TGCAGCGTTGAAGTGCGGGAGGGGTTTGATGAGCAGTTCTTC.

This clonotype occurred many times. An end of the junction does not agree with germline; a read error may underlie this. The chain carries TRBV4-1 and TRBJ1-1; 9 bases map to TRBD1. This CDR3 is 15 amino acids long. Germline V CDR1 and CDR2: MGHRA, YSYEKL. The CDR3 DNA sequence: TGCGCCAGCAGCCGGGGACAGGGACTCAACAGTGAAGCTTTCTTT. This translates into CASSRGQGLNSEAFF.

The table lists this clonotype with a few counts. The chain couples TRBV25-1 to TRBJ1-2; a weak D match, TRBD1 (6 bases). The CDR3 loop spans 14 amino acids. CDR1 MGHDK and CDR2 SYGVNS come from the germline V gene. With 6 bases removed from V and 7 bases from J, the gap between germline ends came to 18 bases. CDR3 region: CASSLDSSDSGYTF. In DNA, the CDR3 is TGTGCCAGCAGCTTGGACTCATCGGACAGTGGCTACACCTTC.

The V call is TRBV29-1, the J call TRBJ2-1; D not resolved. This CDR3 is built from 14 residues. V gave up 6 bases and J gave up 6 bases, with 18 bases separating them. Germline loops: CDR1 SQVTM, CDR2 ANQGSEA. CDR3 residues: CSVTWLGRRNEQFF. The CDR3 DNA is TGCAGCGTCACGTGGTTAGGACGTCGCAATGAGCAGTTCTTC.

This clonotype was counted many times. The chain links TRBV7-9 to TRBJ2-7; the D is unclear. The V gene lost 5 bases and the J gene lost 3 bases, with 17 bases spanning the gap. Germline lookup yields CDR1 SEHNR and CDR2 FQNEAQ (reference sequence). This CDR3 has 15 residues. As DNA, the CDR3 is TGTGCCAGCAGCCGTGTATCTGGTTCCCACTACGAGCAGTACTTC. This codes for CASSRVSGSHYEQYF.

This clonotype has just one count. A read error is possible here, since a much larger clone lies one base away. The chain couples TRBV5-1 to TRBJ2-5, with D unresolved. V lost 1 base and J 4 bases, leaving 2 bases between the germline ends. The length of the CDR3 is 11 residues. Germline V gives CDR1 SGHRS, CDR2 YFSETQ. The CDR3 reads CASSLTETQYF. The CDR3 DNA is TGCGCCAGCAGCTTGACAGAGACCCAGTACTTC.

This clonotype was counted a single time. V gene TRBV10-3 combines with J gene TRBJ2-1; D not resolved. Trimming removed 0 bases at V and 0 bases at J, with 9 bases between. Per the germline V gene, CDR1 is ENHRY and CDR2 is SYGVKD. There are 16 residues in the CDR3. CDR3 DNA sequence: TGTGCCATCAGTGAGTCGAGTCAGAGCTCCTACAATGAGCAGTTCTTC. It yields the protein CAISESSQSSYNEQFF.

The chain has TRBV9 and TRBJ2-1; tentatively, D is TRBD1 (7 bases). The V end was cut by 2 bases, the J end by 7 bases, with 13 bases between. The CDR3 runs 14 residues. Germline V gene lookup returns CDR1 SGDLS and CDR2 YYNGEE. As DNA, the CDR3 is TGTGCCAGCAGCGTGGCAGGGGGGTGGAATGAGCAGTTCTTC. Its protein is CASSVAGGWNEQFF.

The gene calls are TRBV2 and TRBJ1-1; D gene unclear. Trimming left V 4 bases short and J 0 bases short, with 9 bases between. The germline gives CDR1 SNHLY, CDR2 FYNNEI. There are 14 residues in the CDR3. The CDR3 DNA reads TGTGCCAGCAGTGTGGGCAGACTGAACACTGAAGCTTTCTTT. The encoded protein is CASSVGRLNTEAFF. Complete variable domain (other parts from reference TRBV2 and TRBJ1-1): EPEVTQTPSHQVTQMGQEVILRCVPISNHLYFYWYRQILGQKVEFLVSFYNNEISEKSEIFDDQFSVERPDGSNFTLKIRSTKLEDSAMYFCASSVGRLNTEAFFGQGTRLTVV.

Sample share makes this clonotype medium-sized (0.01 to 0.1%). This chain uses TRBV29-1 with TRBJ2-7; 8 nucleotides align to TRBD2. Germline V lookup: CDR1 SQVTM, CDR2 ANQGSEA. The length of the CDR3 is 15 residues. V was clipped by 2 bases and J by 2 bases; unmatched bases: 8. This CDR3 is CSVEFWAGGTYEQYF. The CDR3, as DNA: TGCAGCGTTGAATTTTGGGCGGGAGGCACCTACGAGCAGTACTTC.